This T cell receptor (beta chain) is drawn from a study of blood T cells in healthy people across ages. For the second PCR, which ran for roughly 7 to 11 cycles, a sample-barcoded 5' primer and a J-beta primer mix were used. TCRdb reanalysed the 5' RACE reads using MiXCR and keeps one entry per CDR3 protein. The sample has some 1 million distinct CDR3 sequences; more than 35% are singletons. Germline CDR1 reads MNHEY; CDR2 reads SVGEGT. V was clipped by 6 bases and J by 4 bases; unmatched bases: 9. This CDR3 contains 16 residues. Sequenced material: blood. The chain combines TRBV6-2 or TRBV6-3 with TRBJ2-3; TRBD2 matches at 11 bases. The sequence derives from a woman aged 60-75 years in good health. The CDR3 DNA reads TGTGCCAGCAGCTACGGGACTAGCGGTCATTCAGATACGCAGTATTTT. Translation gives CASSYGTSGHSDTQYF.